These T cell receptor beta chains were read from a single sample in a study of T cells expressing NK-cell markers. From the 5' RACE reads, TCRdb lists one entry per CDR3 protein and no DNA. The sample includes 550,000 or so distinct CDR3 sequences. The sample taken for sequencing was blood T cells: a sorted CD56 or NKG2C T cell subset, CD4+ or CD8+ T cells, or bulk PBMC T cells (not recorded which). Receptors originate from a man aged 18 to 29 in good health. The CDR3 runs from the conserved cysteine through the conserved F or W.

TRBJ2-1 | TRBV7-9 | CASSLTSGLAGEQFF
TRBJ2-2 | TRBV20-1 | CSARPSGLAGLTGELFF
TRBJ2-5 | TRBV5-1 | CASSWGGGSGETQYF
TRBJ1-3 | TRBV6-1 | CASTETPGNTIYF
TRBJ2-1 | TRBV29-1 | CSVEEETSGKFYNEQFF
TRBJ2-2 | TRBV20-1 | CSARILLNTGELFF
TRBJ2-6 | TRBV4-2 | CASSQDLESLIFGANVLTF
TRBJ2-6 | TRBV28 | CASNQQGNSGANVLTF
TRBJ1-5 | TRBV20-1 | CSGGREGSNQPQHF
TRBJ2-5 | TRBV11-3 | CASSQDPMGTQYF
TRBJ1-1 | TRBV7-2 | CASSQMVLRGNTEAFF
TRBJ2-3 | TRBV20-1 | CSARAPSGGGSTDTQYF
TRBJ2-1 | TRBV29-1 | CSSGGGASYNEQFF
TRBJ2-7 | TRBV7-6 | CASSQNSERYEQYF
TRBJ2-2 | TRBV5-5 | CASSLLPVAGELFF
TRBJ2-3 | TRBV20-1 | CSAKTRRGVVTDTQYF
TRBJ2-1 | TRBV27 | CASSSHFPTSGRVNEQFF
TRBJ2-6 | TRBV21-1 | CASSKGTSPDGSGANVLTF
TRBJ2-7 | TRBV11-2 | CASSPQSPFRGAPYEQYF
TRBJ2-5 | TRBV4-3 | CASSLSHGTAQETQYF
TRBJ2-7 | TRBV5-6 | CASRATSSYEQYF
TRBJ1-1 | TRBV7-9 | CASTPGYSTEAFF
TRBJ2-7 | TRBV6-5 | CASSYSITPRTYEQYF
TRBJ2-2 | TRBV2 | CASRRASGTGELFF
TRBJ2-2 | TRBV5-1 | CASSSTGAYTGELFF
TRBJ2-6 | TRBV2 | CASRSSVSGANVLTF
TRBJ1-1 | TRBV12-3/TRBV12-4 | CASSWNGGSEAFF
TRBJ1-5 | TRBV27 | CASSLTRGNQPQHF
TRBJ2-1 | TRBV18 | CASSVLAGDGNEQFF
TRBJ2-1 | TRBV14 | CASSQSKREGSYNEQFF
TRBJ1-5 | TRBV12-3/TRBV12-4 | CASSPDRAWQPQHF
TRBJ2-2 | TRBV3-1 | CASSQAGTINTGELFF
TRBJ2-1 | TRBV29-1 | CSARRVLDNEQFF
TRBJ2-1 | TRBV27 | CASSLSLAGGPSNEQFF
TRBJ2-5 | TRBV7-9 | CASKDGAFGETQYF
TRBJ2-1 | TRBV19 | CASSGGGFGNEQFF
TRBJ2-6 | TRBV7-3 | CASSPPLGSGILSGANVLTF
TRBJ1-5 | TRBV20-1 | CSALGAEKPQHF
TRBJ2-3 | TRBV6-2/TRBV6-3 | CASSYRTRVQSTDTQYF
TRBJ2-3 | TRBV5-6 | CASSIYTPAGTDTQYF
TRBJ2-1 | TRBV7-9 | CASTRDAGLYNEQFF